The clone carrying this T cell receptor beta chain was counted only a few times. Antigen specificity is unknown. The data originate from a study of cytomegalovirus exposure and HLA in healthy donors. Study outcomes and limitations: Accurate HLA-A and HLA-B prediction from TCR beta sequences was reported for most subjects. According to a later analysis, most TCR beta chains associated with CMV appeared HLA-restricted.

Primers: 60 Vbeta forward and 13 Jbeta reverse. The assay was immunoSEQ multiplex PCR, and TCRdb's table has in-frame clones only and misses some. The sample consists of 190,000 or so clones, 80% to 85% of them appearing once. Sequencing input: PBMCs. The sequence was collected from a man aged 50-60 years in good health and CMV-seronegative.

CDR3 nucleotides: TGTGCCAGCAGCTCGGCCGGGGATGAGCAGTTCTTC. Translating it yields CASSSAGDEQFF. The chain recombines TRBV11-3 with TRBJ2-1; tentatively, D is TRBD2 (5 bases). Germline CDR1 reads SGHNT; CDR2 reads YENEEA. V shed 4 bases and J shed 8 bases, with 9 bases lying between them. This CDR3 comprises 12 residues.